The entry below gives a single T cell receptor beta chain sequence along with its context. The target antigen is unknown. This record belongs to a study of T cell repertoires and HLA-DP antigens. Study as a whole: One alloantigen had more than 9 groove amino acid differences from self, the other one. DNA input averaged approximately 240 ng in sorted CD137+CD4+ and approximately 1,100 ng in pre-culture CD4+. Points from the study as a whole: Clones undetected before culture averaged about 35% against one allele and 50.6% against the other.

CDR1 SEHNR and CDR2 FQNEAQ come from the germline V gene (reference sequence). J gave up 4 bases and V 5 bases, and 8 bases lay outside the gene matches. The CDR3 has 15 residues. The PCR primers covered 54 TRBV and 13 TRBJ segments. The repertoire was sequenced with immunoSEQ multiplex PCR; TCRdb's copy has only in-frame clones and lacks some. Of 65,000 to 90,000 clones detected, around four fifths appear once; the ten largest clones hold around 1.5%. The clonotype was recovered from a man between 60 and 70 years old in good health and CMV-seronegative. This rearrangement joins TRBV7-9 to TRBJ1-1; 9 bases fit TRBD1. The source material was CD4+ T cells from PBMCs. CDR3 amino acids: CASSIRTGVPTEAFF. CDR3 bases: TGTGCCAGCAGCATCAGGACAGGGGTCCCCACTGAAGCTTTCTTT.